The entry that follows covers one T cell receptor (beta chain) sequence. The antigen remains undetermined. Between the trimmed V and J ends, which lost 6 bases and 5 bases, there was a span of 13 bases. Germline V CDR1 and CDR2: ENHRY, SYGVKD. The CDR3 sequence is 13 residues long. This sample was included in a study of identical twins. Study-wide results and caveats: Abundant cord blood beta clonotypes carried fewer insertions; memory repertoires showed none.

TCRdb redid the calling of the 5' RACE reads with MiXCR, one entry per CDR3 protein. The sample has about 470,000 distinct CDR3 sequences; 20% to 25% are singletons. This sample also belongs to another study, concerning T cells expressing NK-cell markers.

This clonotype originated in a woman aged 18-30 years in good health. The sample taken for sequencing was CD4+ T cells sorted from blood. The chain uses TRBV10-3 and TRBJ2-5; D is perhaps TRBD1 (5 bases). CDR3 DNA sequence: TGTGCCATCAGGGACAATCATGGGGAGACCCAGTACTTC. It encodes CAIRDNHGETQYF.